The 25 T cell receptor beta chains listed next were all sequenced from one sample in a study of monozygotic twins with cystic fibrosis. Generated by immunoSEQ multiplex PCR, the TCRdb table keeps only in-frame clones and is missing some. This table has tens of thousands of clones, 92% appearing once. The sequenced material came from blood. The receptors shown here come from a girl aged 2-10 years with cystic fibrosis.

This clone was detected a few times. The CDR3 DNA follows: TGTGCCAGCAGCTTAGGTGATTCACCCCTCCACTTT. The encoded protein is CASSLGDSPLHF. This chain links TRBV7-2 with TRBJ1-6; unclear D gene. The CDR3 is 12 amino acids. Germline V lookup: CDR1 SGHTA, CDR2 FQGNSA. The ends were cut back, 1 base at V and 8 bases at J, with 3 bases in the middle.

The rearrangement links TRBV11-2 to TRBJ2-7; a possible D gene is TRBD1 (5 bases). The CDR3 covers 15 residues. The ends were cut back, 3 bases at V and 4 bases at J, with 16 bases in the middle. CDR1 SGHAT and CDR2 FQNNGV come from the germline V gene. The CDR3 bases are TGTGCCAGCAGCTTGGTTAAGGGCCAGGGTTACGAGCAGTACTTC. Amino acid sequence: CASSLVKGQGYEQYF.

The chain recombines TRBV9 with TRBJ1-3; D remains unclear. Between the trimmed V and J ends, which lost 3 bases and 0 bases, there was a span of 10 bases. CDR1 is SGDLS, CDR2 YYNGEE, per germline. CDR3 length: 15 amino acids. The CDR3 spells CASSGSAPSGNTIYF. CDR3 bases: TGTGCCAGCAGCGGATCAGCCCCCTCTGGAAACACCATATATTTT.

V is TRBV2 and J is TRBJ2-3; 8 bases line up with TRBD2. The CDR3 is 18 residues long. Per germline, CDR1 SNHLY and CDR2 FYNNEI. J was trimmed by 1 base and V by 4 bases; bases with no gene match: 13. The DNA for the CDR3 is TGTGCCAGCAGTGTGGTTCTAGCGGGCGAGGGTGGCACAGATACGCAGTATTTT. Translation gives CASSVVLAGEGGTDTQYF.

The chain joins TRBV11-1 to TRBJ2-7; tentatively, D is TRBD1 or TRBD2 (5 bases each). The V end lost 5 bases, the J end lost 1 base, and 9 bases lay between the germline ends. The CDR3 loop spans 13 amino acids. The germline V gene encodes CDR1 SGHAT and CDR2 FQDESV (reference sequence). The CDR3 is CASSPGASYEQYF. The CDR3, as DNA: TGTGCCAGCAGCCCCGGGGCTTCCTACGAGCAGTACTTC.

The chain uses TRBV25-1 and TRBJ1-1, with a tentative D call TRBD1 (5 bases). V was trimmed by 7 bases and J by 1 base, leaving 10 bases between them. Germline V gene sequence: CDR1 MGHDK, CDR2 SYGVNS. The CDR3 has 13 residues. The CDR3 region has the DNA TGTGCCAGCACTCTAACAGGGAACACTGAAGCTTTCTTT. Translating it yields CASTLTGNTEAFF. Together with reference TRBV25-1 and TRBJ1-1, the CDR3 gives the full variable domain: EADIYQTPRYLVIGTGKKITLECSQTMGHDKMYWYQQDPGMELHLIHYSYGVNSTEKGDLSSESTVSRIRTEHFPLTLESARPSHTSQYLCASTLTGNTEAFFGQGTRLTVV.

The J gene is TRBJ1-1, the V gene TRBV4-1; a weak D match, TRBD1 (6 bases). V lost 0 bases to trimming and J lost 1 base, with 21 bases between them. The CDR3 spans 19 residues. Germline CDR1 MGHRA, CDR2 YSYEKL. The CDR3 DNA reads as TGCGCCAGCAGCCAAGATGGGGGGCTGGTGCCACCGAGGAACACTGAAGCTTTCTTT. This sequence encodes CASSQDGGLVPPRNTEAFF.

V is TRBV5-4 and J is TRBJ1-4; D not certain. The CDR3 spans 14 residues. The V gene's germline CDR1 is SGHNT and CDR2 YYREEE (reference sequence). Trimming removed 0 bases at V and 6 bases at J, with 9 bases between. CDR3 loop: CASSLAGRDEKLFF. The CDR3 coding sequence is TGTGCCAGCAGCTTGGCGGGGAGGGATGAAAAACTGTTTTTT.

The CDR3 here is CASIGTGGNTEAFF. The DNA for the CDR3 is TGTGCCAGTATTGGGACAGGGGGGAACACTGAAGCTTTCTTT. The J gene is TRBJ1-1, the V gene TRBV19; 11 positions match TRBD1. This CDR3 region has 14 residues. Trimming at V came to 7 bases and at J to 1 base, leaving 2 bases not matched to a gene. CDR1 and CDR2 (germline): LNHDA, SQIVND (reference sequence).

The V call is TRBV19, the J call TRBJ2-3; perhaps TRBD2 as D (6 bases). Germline V gene sequence: CDR1 LNHDA, CDR2 SQIVND (reference sequence). V lost 8 bases and J lost 1, with 19 bases in between. The CDR3 is made up of 16 amino acids. CDR3: CASRLGVAERTDTQYF. CDR3 bases: TGTGCCAGTCGCCTTGGTGTAGCGGAGCGCACAGATACGCAGTATTTT. Full variable domain (outside the CDR3, taken from reference TRBV19 and TRBJ2-3): DGGITQSPKYLFRKEGQNVTLSCEQNLNHDAMYWYRQDPGQGLRLIYYSQIVNDFQKGDIAEGYSVSREKKESFPLTVTSAQKNPTAFYLCASRLGVAERTDTQYFGPGTRLTVL.

The DNA for the CDR3 is TGCGCCAGCAGCTTGGGGACCAGCAATGAGCAGTTCTTC. Translated, it gives CASSLGTSNEQFF. The rearrangement uses TRBV5-1 and TRBJ2-1; D unresolved. V was pared by 0 bases and J by 6 bases, with 7 bases between. Germline V gives CDR1 SGHRS, CDR2 YFSETQ. The CDR3 consists of 13 residues.

The chain combines TRBV30 with TRBJ1-5, with D possibly TRBD1 on 6 matching bases. Per germline, CDR1 GTSNPN and CDR2 SVGIG (reference sequence). The CDR3 runs 15 residues. V was pared by 2 bases and J by 0 bases, with 11 bases between. CDR3 sequence: CAWSSGGNSNQPQHF. The CDR3 nucleotides read TGTGCCTGGAGTAGCGGGGGCAATAGCAATCAGCCCCAGCATTTT.

DNA of the CDR3: TGTGCCAGCAGCTTAATTGCGGCAGCTAGGAACACTGAAGCTTTCTTT. Translation gives CASSLIAAARNTEAFF. This sequence joins TRBV7-9 and TRBJ1-1; D unclear. Germline V lookup: CDR1 SEHNR, CDR2 FQNEAQ (reference sequence). CDR3 length: 16 residues. V lost 2 bases and J 1 base, leaving 14 bases between the germline ends. Full variable domain (outside the CDR3, taken from reference TRBV7-9 and TRBJ1-1): DTGVSQNPRHKITKRGQNVTFRCDPISEHNRLYWYRQTLGQGPEFLTYFQNEAQLEKSRLLSDRFSAERPKGSFSTLEIQRTEQGDSAMYLCASSLIAAARNTEAFFGQGTRLTVV.

Only one count was recorded for this clone. V is TRBV19 and J is TRBJ1-2, with TRBD1 identical over 7 bases. Germline V gene sequence: CDR1 LNHDA, CDR2 SQIVND (reference sequence). The V segment lost 6 bases and the J segment 8 bases; nucleotides outside the gene matches: 6. There are 12 residues in the CDR3. The CDR3 sequence: CASSPTGYGYTF. CDR3 nucleotides: TGTGCCAGTAGCCCGACAGGGTACGGCTACACCTTC.

This chain connects TRBV6-5 to TRBJ2-1, with a tentative D call TRBD1 (8 bases). The CDR3 runs 15 residues. CDR1 is MNHEY and CDR2 is SVGAGI in the germline V gene. V lost 6 bases to trimming and J lost 8 bases, with 20 bases between them. In DNA, the CDR3 is TGTGCCAGCAGCACCACAGGGGGGGGTATGTATGAGCAGTTCTTC. Its translation is CASSTTGGGMYEQFF.

The J gene is TRBJ2-5, the V gene TRBV29-1; D gene ambiguous. Trimming took 4 bases from V and 5 from J, leaving 8 bases between them. Germline CDR1 and CDR2: SQVTM and ANQGSEA. CDR3 length: 11 residues. CDR3 DNA: TGCAGCGTTGCCCCCGGGGAGACCCAGTACTTC. This codes for CSVAPGETQYF.

The J gene is TRBJ1-3, the V gene TRBV9; D remains ambiguous. Looked up from germline, CDR1 is SGDLS and CDR2 is YYNGEE. V lost 0 bases and J 0 bases, leaving 13 bases between the germline ends. The CDR3 loop spans 17 amino acids. The CDR3 DNA reads as TGTGCCAGCAGCGTAGGGGTAGGCGCAGGCTCTGGAAACACCATATATTTT. This encodes CASSVGVGAGSGNTIYF.

The chain uses TRBV2 and TRBJ2-1, with TRBD1 matching over 10 bases. The CDR3 is made up of 14 amino acids. The germline CDR1 and CDR2 sequences are SNHLY and FYNNEI. Trimming at V came to 8 bases and at J to 10 bases, leaving 11 bases not matched to a gene. This chain's CDR3 is CASVGQGVSGEQFF. The CDR3 DNA reads TGTGCCAGCGTCGGACAGGGGGTCTCAGGGGAGCAGTTCTTC.

This clone was seen more than once but under ten times. V gene TRBV6-1 combines with J gene TRBJ2-7; D is perhaps TRBD1 or TRBD2 (5 bases each). Germline values: CDR1 MNHNS, CDR2 SASEGT. V lost 3 bases to trimming and J lost 2 bases, with 14 bases between them. The CDR3 is made up of 15 amino acids. As DNA, the CDR3 is TGTGCCAGCAGTGAGAGTGGGGACGGTCCCTACGAGCAGTACTTC. This codes for CASSESGDGPYEQYF.

On this clone itself: Other DNA variants within this sample encode the same CDR3. V is TRBV5-1 and J is TRBJ2-5; D gene unclear. From germline, CDR1 is SGHRS and CDR2 YFSETQ. The CDR3 spans 12 residues. V lost 4 bases to trimming and J lost 4 bases, with 8 bases between them. As DNA, the CDR3 is TGCGCCAGCAGCCCCGCCGGAGAGACCCAGTACTTC. Its protein is CASSPAGETQYF.

This clone has just a few counts. This sequence joins TRBV4-1 and TRBJ1-5; no clear D. Germline CDR1 reads MGHRA; CDR2 reads YSYEKL. The CDR3 length is 13 residues. Between the trimmed V and J ends, which lost 0 bases and 9 bases, there was a span of 9 bases. CDR3 in amino acids: CASSQDNSGPQHF. CDR3 in DNA: TGCGCCAGCAGCCAAGATAATTCTGGGCCCCAGCATTTT.

The rearrangement joins TRBV6-1 to TRBJ2-1; a possible D gene is TRBD1 (5 bases). Germline lookup yields CDR1 MNHNS and CDR2 SASEGT. Between the trimmed V and J ends, which lost 3 bases and 6 bases, there was a span of 12 bases. The CDR3 runs to 14 residues. The CDR3 nucleotides are TGTGCCAGCAGTGACCTTCAGGGTAGCAATGAGCAGTTCTTC. Translating it yields CASSDLQGSNEQFF.

This clone was seen a single time. V gene TRBV13 combines with J gene TRBJ2-2, with 9 nucleotides matching TRBD1. J was trimmed by 7 bases and V by 10 bases; bases with no gene match: 10. Germline CDR1 reads PRHDT; CDR2 reads FYEKMQ (reference sequence). This CDR3 contains 14 residues. The DNA for the CDR3 is TGTGCCACCCGGGGGACAGGGTTTGTCGGGGAGCTGTTTTTT. The encoded protein is CATRGTGFVGELFF.

This sequence joins TRBV5-6 and TRBJ2-1, with a weak D call TRBD2 (5 bases). Deletions cut 1 base from V and 1 base from J, with 9 bases between. Per germline, CDR1 SGHDT and CDR2 YYEEEE. The CDR3 contains 15 residues. The CDR3 is CASSLRGMSYNEQFF. The CDR3 DNA follows: TGTGCCAGCAGCTTGCGGGGAATGTCCTACAATGAGCAGTTCTTC.

This clone was seen only a few times. The genes are TRBV14 and TRBJ1-1; D call uncertain. V was cut by 5 bases and J by 8 bases, with 9 bases left in between. Germline CDR1 and CDR2: SGHDN and FVKESK. This CDR3 contains 11 residues. This chain's CDR3 is CASSMYTEAFF. The DNA for the CDR3 is TGTGCCAGCAGCATGTATACCGAAGCTTTCTTT.